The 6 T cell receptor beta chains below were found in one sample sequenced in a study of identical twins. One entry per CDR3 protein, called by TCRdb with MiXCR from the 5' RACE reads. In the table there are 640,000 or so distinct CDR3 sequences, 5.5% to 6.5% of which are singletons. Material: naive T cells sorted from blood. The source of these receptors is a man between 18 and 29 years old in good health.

The CDR3 region is CASSQTGRGASYEQYF. The CDR3 bases are TGTGCCAGCAGCCAAACAGGGAGGGGAGCCTCCTACGAGCAGTACTTC. This sequence joins TRBV14 and TRBJ2-7; D is perhaps TRBD2 (7 bases). Germline assignment: CDR1 SGHDN and CDR2 FVKESK. Trimming cost V 2 bases and J 0 bases, with 14 bases left between them. The CDR3 totals 16 residues.

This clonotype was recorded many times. CDR3 region: CAEAQGSEAFF. As DNA, the CDR3 is TGTGCCGAGGCCCAGGGATCTGAAGCTTTCTTT. J is TRBJ1-1 and V is TRBV11-2, with TRBD1 as a possible D gene (5 bases). Germline CDR1 SGHAT, CDR2 FQNNGV. The germline V and J ends were trimmed by 11 bases and 6 bases, with 13 bases remaining between them. The CDR3 is 11 residues long.

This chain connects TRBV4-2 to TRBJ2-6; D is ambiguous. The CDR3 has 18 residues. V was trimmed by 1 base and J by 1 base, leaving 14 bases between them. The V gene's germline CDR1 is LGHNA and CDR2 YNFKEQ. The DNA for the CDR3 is TGTGCCAGCAGCCAAGTTGCCCGTACCGAATCTGGGGCCAACGTCCTGACTTTC. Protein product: CASSQVARTESGANVLTF.

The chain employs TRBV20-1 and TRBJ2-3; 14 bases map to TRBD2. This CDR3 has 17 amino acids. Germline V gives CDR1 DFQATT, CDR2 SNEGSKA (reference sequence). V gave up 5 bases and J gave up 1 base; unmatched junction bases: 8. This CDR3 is CSAWGLAGVLRTDTQYF. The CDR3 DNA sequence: TGCAGTGCTTGGGGACTAGCGGGAGTGCTCCGCACAGATACGCAGTATTTT.

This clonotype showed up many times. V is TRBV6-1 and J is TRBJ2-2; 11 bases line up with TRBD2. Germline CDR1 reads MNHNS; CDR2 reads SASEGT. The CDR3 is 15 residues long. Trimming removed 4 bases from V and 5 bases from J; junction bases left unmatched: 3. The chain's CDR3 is CASSASGRRTGELFF. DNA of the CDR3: TGTGCCAGCAGTGCTAGCGGGAGGCGTACCGGGGAGCTGTTTTTT.

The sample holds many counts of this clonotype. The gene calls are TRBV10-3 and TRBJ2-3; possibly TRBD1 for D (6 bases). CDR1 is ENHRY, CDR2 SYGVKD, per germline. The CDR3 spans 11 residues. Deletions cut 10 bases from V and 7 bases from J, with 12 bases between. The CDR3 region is CASSGAHTQYF. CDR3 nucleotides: TGTGCCAGTTCAGGGGCCCATACGCAGTATTTT.